Here is one T cell receptor beta chain with its context. Its antigen is unknown. This sample is drawn from a study of cytomegalovirus exposure and HLA in healthy donors. General study points: Available immune exposure information was restricted to CMV serostatus only. Further analysis was carried out later, and it showed several of the most significant clusters appearing linked to common viral pathogens. Most CMV-associated TCR beta chains were later found to appear HLA-restricted.

At the time of sampling, donors were nominally healthy, though unrecorded immune exposures were likely. This PCR relied on a set of 60 Vbeta primers and 13 Jbeta primers. Assay: immunoSEQ multiplex PCR; the TCRdb copy retains only in-frame clones and omits some. The table has 180,000 or so clones, about 80% seen once. The germline gives CDR1 LGHNA, CDR2 YSLEER. The CDR3 is 16 residues long. V dropped 0 bases and J dropped 6; count of bases not matched to a gene: 6. The chain joins TRBV4-3 to TRBJ2-1, with 9 bases aligning to TRBD2. Source material: PBMCs. The receptor comes from a man between 18 and 35 years old in good health and CMV-seronegative. The CDR3, as DNA: TGCGCCAGCAGCCAAGAAGGTAGCGGGAGTCCCAATGAGCAGTTCTTC. Amino acids: CASSQEGSGSPNEQFF.